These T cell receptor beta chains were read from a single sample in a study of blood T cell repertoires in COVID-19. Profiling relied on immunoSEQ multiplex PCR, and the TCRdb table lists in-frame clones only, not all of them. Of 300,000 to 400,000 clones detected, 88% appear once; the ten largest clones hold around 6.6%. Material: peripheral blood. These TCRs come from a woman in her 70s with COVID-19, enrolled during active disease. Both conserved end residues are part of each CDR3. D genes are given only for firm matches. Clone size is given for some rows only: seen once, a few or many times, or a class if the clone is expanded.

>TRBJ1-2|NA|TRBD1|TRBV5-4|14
CASSLAETGYGYTF
TGTGCCAGCAGCTTGGCCGAGACAGGGTACGGCTACACCTTC
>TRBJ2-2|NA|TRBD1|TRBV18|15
CASSPRTGNTGELFF
TGTGCCAGCTCACCACGGACAGGGAACACCGGGGAGCTGTTTTTT
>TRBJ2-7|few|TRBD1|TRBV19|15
CASSIGDRVSYEQYF
TGTGCCAGTAGTATTGGGGACAGGGTCTCCTACGAGCAGTACTTC
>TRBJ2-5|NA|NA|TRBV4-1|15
CASSQTGTIRETQYF
TGCGCCAGCAGCCAGACCGGGACAATAAGAGAGACCCAGTACTTC
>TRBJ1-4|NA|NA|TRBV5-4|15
CASSPGDGLNEKLFF
TGTGCCAGCAGCCCGGGGGACGGACTGAATGAAAAACTGTTTTTT
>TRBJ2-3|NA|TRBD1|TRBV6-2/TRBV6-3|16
CASSYFGQGAEDTQYF
TGTGCCAGCAGTTACTTTGGACAGGGGGCAGAAGATACGCAGTATTTT
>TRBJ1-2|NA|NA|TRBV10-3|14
CAISSGSSGSGYTF
TGTGCCATTTCTAGCGGATCCTCAGGTAGCGGCTACACCTTC
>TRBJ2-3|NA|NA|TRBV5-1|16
CASSLDPGGRTDTQYF
TGCGCCAGCAGCTTGGATCCGGGGGGCCGCACAGATACGCAGTATTTT
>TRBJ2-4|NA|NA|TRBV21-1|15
CASSKTFIAKNIQYF
TGTGCCAGCAGCAAAACATTCATAGCCAAAAACATTCAGTACTTC
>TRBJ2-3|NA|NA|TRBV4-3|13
CASSHSLTDTQYF
TGCGCCAGCAGCCATTCGTTAACAGATACGCAGTATTTT
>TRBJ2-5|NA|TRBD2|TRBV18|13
CASSSGLKETQYF
TGTGCCAGCTCATCGGGACTAAAAGAGACCCAGTACTTC
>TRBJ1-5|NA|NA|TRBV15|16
CATSRASGRHPQAQHF
TGTGCCACCAGCAGGGCCTCCGGTCGGCATCCTCAGGCCCAGCATTTT
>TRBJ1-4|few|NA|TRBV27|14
CASTRSDSEGKLFF
TGTGCCAGCACCCGGTCGGACTCCGAAGGAAAACTGTTTTTT
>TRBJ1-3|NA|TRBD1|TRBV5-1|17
CASSLRTGSISGNTIYF
TGCGCCAGCAGCTTGCGGACAGGGAGTATCTCTGGAAACACCATATATTTT
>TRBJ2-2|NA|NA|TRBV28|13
CASSNRATGELFF
TGTGCCAGCAGTAACAGGGCAACCGGGGAGCTGTTTTTT
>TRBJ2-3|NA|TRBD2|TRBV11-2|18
CASSPRPSGGAITDTQYF
TGTGCCAGCAGCCCCCGCCCCAGCGGGGGGGCTATCACAGATACGCAGTATTTT
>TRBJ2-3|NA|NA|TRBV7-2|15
CASSWPRTSTDTQYF
TGTGCCAGCAGCTGGCCCCGGACTAGCACAGATACGCAGTATTTT